This T cell receptor (beta chain) was sequenced for a study of blood T cell repertoires in COVID-19 (TCRdb year 2020). Describing the broader study: Samples covering the acute and convalescent phases of COVID-19 were provided by collaborators in the United States, Italy and Spain. The prospective study material was composed of cDNA or gDNA derived from T cells, B-cell-depleted T cells, or PBMCs. Subjects who had been exposed to COVID-19, were actively infected with it, or had recovered from it provided the deeply sampled blood TCRbeta repertoires that made up the dataset. The repertoires were released in a freely available public database intended as a resource for research on the immune response to SARS-CoV-2. The samples were drawn from two sources: the first 160 participants of the ongoing ImmuneRACE study, and approximately 1,300 subjects contributed by 6 global collaborators. Sample metadata almost always included a de-identified subject ID, COVID-19 status, age in years and sex. HLA class I and class II types, where available, came from metadata supplied by the sample provider rather than from assay-based typing. What the research found in general, with its limitations: How much clinical and demographic metadata was included differed by source and by participant, and the metadata was provided uncurated.

Collaborating institutions collected whole blood in K2EDTA tubes following their own protocols. For TCRbeta analysis, collaborators shipped samples in one of three forms: frozen whole blood, isolated PBMCs, or DNA extracted from either of those sample types. Spanning cysteine to phenylalanine, the CDR3 consists of 15 amino acids. The sequence is cut down to CDR3 DNA, 45 bases in frame from base 1. V sheds 3 bases and J sheds 7 bases, leaving 13 bases between their ends. CDR1 is given as LNHDA and CDR2 as SQIVND, both from the germline V gene (reference sequence). TCRbeta CDR3 regions were amplified from genomic DNA using the immunoSEQ Assay, a bias-controlled multiplex PCR. On the study's bioinformatics: Nucleated cell counts per sample were estimated from amplification of reference gene primers within the assay. Sequence reads were collapsed and filtered to measure the absolute abundance of every unique TCRbeta CDR3 rearrangement. Productive Simpson clonality was computed per sample as the square root of Simpson's diversity index over productive rearrangements. Sourced from immuneACCESS, this table was stored by TCRdb with only in-frame sequences that have V and J called. A share of the clones is absent; for the studies checked, an unresolved V gene accounts for under half, and the remainder has no known explanation. The V and J calls and clone size come from that table; D and trimming were worked out from the DNA. This sample gives under 200,000 clones in total; 70% to 90% of them show up just once. The ten largest clones capture 20% to 25% of the sample.

Worth noting for this clone: Its antigen target is currently unknown. No qualities accompany the bases; no much larger clone lies one base away.

Sequencing input: peripheral blood. The chain is assembled from TRBV19 and TRBJ1-6, with a tentative D gene TRBD1 over 6 matching bases. This clonotype was obtained from a man in his fifties or sixties with active or convalescent COVID-19. The DNA reads TGTGCCAGTAGTATCAGTAGAGGGACAAATTCACCCCTCCACTTT. Its translation is CASSISRGTNSPLHF.